These 7 T cell receptor beta chains came from one sample sequenced in a study of OX40 agonist ivuxolimab in advanced cancers. Measured with immunoSEQ multiplex PCR; TCRdb has only the in-frame clones, and not every one. The top ten clones hold more than 1.5% of a sample with about 61,000 clones, about nine tenths of them seen once. The specimen was CD4+ or CD8+ T cells sorted from blood, collected in a trial of the OX40 agonist ivuxolimab. The receptors were gathered from an adult with an advanced solid tumor such as melanoma, head and neck, liver or kidney cancer.

The chain recombines TRBV6-1 with TRBJ1-1, with TRBD1 matching over 8 bases. The germline V gene has CDR1 MNHNS and CDR2 SASEGT. The CDR3 has 14 amino acids. Unmatched junction bases numbered 14, after V lost 6 bases and J lost 11 bases. CDR3 sequence: CASSGGGGQDSAFF. DNA for the CDR3: TGTGCCAGCAGCGGCGGGGGGGGACAGGATAGCGCTTTCTTT.

This rearrangement joins TRBV27 to TRBJ2-7, with 11 bases matching TRBD1. The CDR3 has 14 amino acids. Unmatched junction bases numbered 4, after V lost 8 bases and J lost 1 base. Germline CDR1 is MNHEY and CDR2 is SMNVEV (reference sequence). The CDR3 sequence: CASGQGALSYEQYF. The CDR3, as DNA: TGTGCCAGCGGACAGGGGGCTTTGTCCTACGAGCAGTACTTC.

The chain employs TRBV7-3 and TRBJ2-1, with TRBD2 as a possible D gene (6 bases). Trimming took off 5 bases at V and 7 bases at J, with 21 bases between the two ends. Germline V gene sequence: CDR1 SGHTA, CDR2 FQGTGA. The CDR3 spans 16 residues. Here the CDR3 reads CASSERVGLATNEQFF. In DNA, the CDR3 is TGTGCCAGCAGCGAAAGGGTAGGGCTAGCGACGAATGAGCAGTTCTTC.

The V and J genes are TRBV6-6 and TRBJ1-1; D might be TRBD1 (5 bases). The germline V and J ends were trimmed by 6 bases and 1 base, with 12 bases remaining between them. Germline CDR1 reads MNHNY; CDR2 reads SVGAGI (reference sequence). The CDR3 has 14 residues. The CDR3 protein is CASSPEGRNTEAFF. CDR3 coding DNA: TGTGCCAGCAGCCCCGAGGGACGGAACACTGAAGCTTTCTTT.

V and J are TRBV7-9 and TRBJ2-1; the match to TRBD2 covers 14 bases. V trimming: 1 base; J trimming: 4 bases; junction bases outside the gene matches: 6. The germline V gene has CDR1 SEHNR and CDR2 FQNEAQ (reference sequence). This CDR3 contains 18 residues. DNA of the CDR3: TGTGCCAGCAGCTTAGGAAGACTAGCGGGGGGGCCATACAATGAGCAGTTCTTC. It yields the protein CASSLGRLAGGPYNEQFF.

V and J are TRBV6-6 and TRBJ2-2, with TRBD2 identical over 9 bases. Unmatched junction bases numbered 2, after V lost 2 bases and J lost 1 base. This CDR3 spans 16 amino acids. Germline V gene sequence: CDR1 MNHNY, CDR2 SVGAGI (reference sequence). CDR3 coding DNA: TGTGCCAGCAGTTACGCGACTAGCGGGAACACCGGGGAGCTGTTTTTT. This sequence encodes CASSYATSGNTGELFF.

This clone has just one count. The chain uses TRBV6-4 and TRBJ1-2, with D maybe TRBD1 (6 bases). The germline V gene has CDR1 MRHNA and CDR2 SNTAGT. The CDR3 spans 14 residues. Deletions cut 7 bases from V and 7 bases from J, with 19 bases between. The chain's CDR3 is CASKLIAGASGYTF. In DNA form, the CDR3 reads TGTGCCAGCAAACTCATCGCAGGGGCCTCTGGCTACACCTTC.